The TCR beta chain described here comes from a study of shared clonotypes between healthy human individuals. Whole-study context: The donors, two women and a few men, were aged 18 to 49.

Sequenced by immunoSEQ multiplex PCR; TCRdb stores in-frame clones only, minus some. Of over a million clones listed, around 95% are singletons. The CDR3 totals 17 residues. Germline V gene data show CDR1 as SGHDT and CDR2 as YYEEEE. The V gene lost 1 base and the J gene lost 3 bases, with 17 bases spanning the gap. The V gene is TRBV5-6, the J gene TRBJ2-1; a possible D gene is TRBD2 (6 bases). The sequence derives from a man aged 30 to 39 in good health. The material sequenced was naive CD4+ T cells sorted from blood. As to subset: CD45RA+ positively selected. The CDR3 nucleotides read TGTGCCAGCAGCTTGCGGGGACTCCCCCTGTACTACAATGAGCAGTTCTTC. This translates into CASSLRGLPLYYNEQFF.